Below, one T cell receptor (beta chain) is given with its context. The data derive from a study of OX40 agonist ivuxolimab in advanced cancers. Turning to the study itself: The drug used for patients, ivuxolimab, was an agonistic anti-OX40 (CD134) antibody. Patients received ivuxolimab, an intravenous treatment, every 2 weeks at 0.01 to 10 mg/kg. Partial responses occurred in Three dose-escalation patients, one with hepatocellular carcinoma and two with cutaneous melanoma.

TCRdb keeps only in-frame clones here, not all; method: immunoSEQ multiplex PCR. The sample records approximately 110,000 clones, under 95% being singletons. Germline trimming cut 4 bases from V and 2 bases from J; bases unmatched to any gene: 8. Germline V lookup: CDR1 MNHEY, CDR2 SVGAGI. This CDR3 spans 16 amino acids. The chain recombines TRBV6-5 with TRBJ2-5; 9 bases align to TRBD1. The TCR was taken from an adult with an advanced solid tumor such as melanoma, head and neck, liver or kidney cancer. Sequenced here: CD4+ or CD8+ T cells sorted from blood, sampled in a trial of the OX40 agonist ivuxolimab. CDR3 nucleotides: TGTGCCAGCAGTTCCCACTCCGGGACAGGGCAAGAGACCCAGTACTTC. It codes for CASSSHSGTGQETQYF.